The 6 T cell receptor beta chains in this list originate from one sample, sequenced in a study of tumor-infiltrating lymphocytes in localized non-small cell lung cancer. Profiled with immunoSEQ multiplex PCR; TCRdb holds only in-frame clones, not every one. Counted here are some 17,000 clones, around 80% occurring once; the ten biggest clones make up over 5%. The specimen sequenced was lung tumor tissue. The receptors derive from a human donor with non-small cell lung cancer.

The chain carries TRBV28 and TRBJ2-7, with D unclear. V gave up 5 bases and J gave up 1 base, with 12 bases separating them. Looked up from germline, CDR1 is MDHEN and CDR2 is SYDVKM. The CDR3 loop spans 14 amino acids. CDR3 bases: TGTGCCAGCAGTACTTCAAGGCGTTCCTACGAGCAGTACTTC. It translates to CASSTSRRSYEQYF.

The rearrangement joins TRBV28 to TRBJ2-7; no clear D gene. This CDR3 comprises 13 residues. Germline V gives CDR1 MDHEN, CDR2 SYDVKM. V lost 6 bases and J lost 2, with 11 bases in between. The CDR3 is CASSPSPPYEQYF. The CDR3 DNA follows: TGTGCCAGCAGCCCCTCCCCTCCCTACGAGCAGTACTTC.

V and J are TRBV2 and TRBJ1-5; D possibly corresponds to TRBD1 (5 bases). Germline V gene lookup returns CDR1 SNHLY and CDR2 FYNNEI. The CDR3 extends over 14 amino acids. The ends were cut back, 3 bases at V and 5 bases at J, with 11 bases in the middle. The CDR3 region has the DNA TGTGCCAGCAGTGACAGGGCACTTTATCAGCCCCAGCATTTT. It is translated as CASSDRALYQPQHF.

The V call is TRBV11-2, the J call TRBJ2-1; D uncertain. The CDR3 sequence is 11 residues long. Trimming took 5 bases from V and 10 from J, leaving 9 bases between them. CDR1 and CDR2 from the germline V gene are SGHAT and FQNNGV. The CDR3 DNA follows: TGTGCCAGCAGCCCGATTCGCGAGCAGTTCTTC. It translates to CASSPIREQFF.

In nucleotides, the CDR3 is TGTGCCAGCAGTCCGCCCAGGGGGAAACTGTTTTTT. Translated: CASSPPRGKLFF. V is TRBV28 and J is TRBJ1-4; 7 positions agree with TRBD1. Germline assignment: CDR1 MDHEN and CDR2 SYDVKM. This CDR3 region has 12 residues. The ends lost 5 bases at V and 11 bases at J; junction bases unmatched: 5.

The rearrangement links TRBV5-1 to TRBJ1-3; D might be TRBD1 (5 bases). V lost 0 bases and J 7 bases, leaving 17 bases between the germline ends. Looked up from germline, CDR1 is SGHRS and CDR2 is YFSETQ. The CDR3 runs to 16 residues. The CDR3 loop reads CASSLGPPGRGNTIYF. CDR3 sequence (DNA): TGCGCCAGCAGCTTGGGCCCCCCGGGACGGGGCAACACCATATATTTT.